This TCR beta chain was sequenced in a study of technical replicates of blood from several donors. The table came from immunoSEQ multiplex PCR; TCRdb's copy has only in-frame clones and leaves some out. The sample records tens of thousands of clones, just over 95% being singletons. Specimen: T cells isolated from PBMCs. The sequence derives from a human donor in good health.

DNA for the CDR3: TGCAGCGTGGTCTCTAGCGGGCCCACAGATACGCAGTATTTT. Amino acid sequence: CSVVSSGPTDTQYF. V and J are TRBV29-1 and TRBJ2-3; 8 bases fit TRBD2. The CDR3 contains 14 residues. Trimming cost V 6 bases and J 2 bases; bases outside gene matches: 7. Germline values: CDR1 SQVTM, CDR2 ANQGSEA.